The T cell receptor beta chain described here comes from a study of breast tumors, draining lymph nodes, adjacent tissues. Study results and caveats: Tumor TCR diversity was below lymph nodes but above nontumor tissue. The lymph node origin of tumor T cells was framed as consistent with a hypothesis, not demonstrated. Luminal-like breast cancer showed significantly greater tumor-nontumor repertoire similarity than basal-like breast cancer did.

The lymph nodes were axillary draining lymph nodes from breast cancer patients. Trimming shortened V by 0 bases and J by 4 bases, and 16 bases separated the two germline ends. Germline assignment: CDR1 MNHNS and CDR2 SASEGT. The CDR3 loop spans 16 amino acids. TCRdb redid the calling of the multiplex PCR reads with MiXCR, one entry per CDR3 protein. The data show around 300,000 distinct CDR3 sequences, with 30% seen just once and approximately 1% held by the top ten. This clonotype occurred many times. The antigen is not known. Sequenced input: axillary lymph node tissue. This clonotype was sampled from a female donor with breast cancer. Some clones in this sample may be carry-over from other donors' samples. V gene TRBV6-1 combines with J gene TRBJ2-7; D is possibly TRBD1 (5 bases). CDR3 sequence: CASSEARSLGAYEQYF. The CDR3 region has the DNA TGTGCCAGCAGTGAAGCGCGATCGCTTGGGGCATACGAGCAGTACTTC.